By share, the clone carrying this T cell receptor beta chain counts as medium-sized (0.01 to 0.1%). The antigen remains unidentified. This sample was included in a study of spatial heterogeneity in lung cancer. Study-level background: Each time, sequencing found more beta-chain sequences than alpha-chain sequences. An average of more than ten raw reads was observed per unique TCR and UMI combination.

Time point noted: sample taken at primary tumor resection. Donation came from 70 or so patients with untreated early-stage non-small cell lung cancer. TCRdb independently ran MiXCR on the 5' RACE reads; one entry per CDR3 protein. The sample yields approximately 9,400 distinct CDR3 sequences, roughly 12% seen once. The CDR3 runs 16 residues. V shed 0 bases and J shed 4 bases, with 15 bases lying between them. CDR1 and CDR2 (germline): MNHEY, SVGAGI. Findings of the study overall: For expanded intratumoral alpha and beta TCRs, counts tracked tumor mutation counts.

The material was lung tumor tissue, obtained at surgery. The V gene is TRBV6-5, the J gene TRBJ2-5, with D perhaps matching TRBD2 (5 bases). This receptor was obtained from a female donor with early-stage non-small cell lung cancer. CDR3 coding DNA: TGTGCCAGCAGTTACTCGAGGGAGCGATTCCGAGAGACCCAGTACTTC. It is translated as CASSYSRERFRETQYF.